Below are 27 T cell receptor beta chains sequenced from a single sample in a study of cytomegalovirus exposure and HLA in healthy donors. 60 Vbeta and 13 Jbeta primers were used in PCR. TCRdb keeps only in-frame clones here, not all; method: immunoSEQ multiplex PCR. In the table there are around 120,000 clones, 80% of which are singletons. Material for sequencing was PBMCs. Every receptor here comes from a female donor in good health and CMV-seropositive.

The V and J genes are TRBV19 and TRBJ2-2; D possibly corresponds to TRBD2 (5 bases). V was pared by 6 bases and J by 4 bases, with 15 bases between. Germline CDR1 LNHDA, CDR2 SQIVND (reference sequence). The CDR3 runs to 15 residues. The CDR3 DNA reads as TGTGCCAGTAGCCCTCGGGGAGCGGTCACCGGGGAGCTGTTTTTT. Amino acid sequence: CASSPRGAVTGELFF. Based on the CDR3 plus reference TRBV19 and TRBJ2-2, the full variable domain is DGGITQSPKYLFRKEGQNVTLSCEQNLNHDAMYWYRQDPGQGLRLIYYSQIVNDFQKGDIAEGYSVSREKKESFPLTVTSAQKNPTAFYLCASSPRGAVTGELFFGEGSRLTVL.

Turning to this clone: The same CDR3 arises from other DNA sequences in this sample as well. The rearrangement links TRBV5-8 to TRBJ1-1; maybe TRBD1 (5 bases). CDR3 size: 13 residues. Trimming took 1 base from V and 1 from J, leaving 5 bases between them. Germline CDR1 SGHTS, CDR2 YDEGEE. The CDR3 loop reads CASSLQGNTEAFF. In DNA, the CDR3 is TGTGCCAGCAGCTTGCAGGGGAACACTGAAGCTTTCTTT.

This rearrangement joins TRBV25-1 to TRBJ1-1, with 7 bases identical to TRBD1. V lost 4 bases and J lost 4; bases outside the gene matches: 6. Germline lookup yields CDR1 MGHDK and CDR2 SYGVNS. This CDR3 is built from 14 residues. The CDR3 nucleotides read TGTGCCAGCAGTGGTTCAGGGGGTCCCACTGAAGCTTTCTTT. Protein sequence: CASSGSGGPTEAFF.

The chain uses TRBV30 and TRBJ1-4, with a weak D call TRBD1 (5 bases). Per the germline V gene, CDR1 is GTSNPN and CDR2 is SVGIG (reference sequence). The CDR3 is 15 residues long. V lost 1 base and J lost 8, with 17 bases in between. The chain's CDR3 is CAWSAPRHRLEKLFF. The CDR3 DNA reads as TGTGCCTGGAGTGCCCCTCGGCACAGGCTGGAAAAACTGTTTTTT.

V is TRBV5-8 and J is TRBJ2-7; D is perhaps TRBD1 (6 bases). Germline-derived CDR1 and CDR2 are SGHTS and YDEGEE. Trimming left V 0 bases short and J 3 bases short, with 13 bases between. The CDR3 covers 15 residues. The CDR3 coding sequence is TGTGCCAGCAGCTTGGGATCCCAGGGGTACTACGAGCAGTACTTC. Residues: CASSLGSQGYYEQYF.

V and J are TRBV5-6 and TRBJ2-2; D call uncertain. The CDR3 loop spans 15 amino acids. Per germline, CDR1 SGHDT and CDR2 YYEEEE. The V gene lost 6 bases and the J gene lost 0 bases, with 12 bases spanning the gap. The CDR3 sequence is CASTSRLSNTGELFF. CDR3 nucleotides: TGTGCCAGCACCAGTAGACTTTCGAACACCGGGGAGCTGTTTTTT. Combining the CDR3 with reference TRBV5-6 and TRBJ2-2 gives the whole variable domain DAGVTQSPTHLIKTRGQQVTLRCSPKSGHDTVSWYQQALGQGPQFIFQYYEEEERQRGNFPDRFSGHQFPNYSSELNVNALLLGDSALYLCASTSRLSNTGELFFGEGSRLTVL.

The chain joins TRBV19 to TRBJ2-7; 7 nucleotides match TRBD1. Germline-derived CDR1 and CDR2 are LNHDA and SQIVND (reference sequence). The V segment lost 6 bases and the J segment 2 bases; nucleotides outside the gene matches: 7. The CDR3 sequence is 14 residues long. This CDR3 is CASRTPGQTYEQYF. The CDR3 DNA is TGTGCCAGTAGGACGCCGGGACAGACCTACGAGCAGTACTTC.

CDR3 DNA sequence: TGTGCCAGCGGCCCGACAGGGGGCTATGGCTACACCTTC. Amino acids: CASGPTGGYGYTF. J is TRBJ1-2 and V is TRBV25-1; 9 nucleotides line up with TRBD1. Trimming at V came to 8 bases and at J to 4 bases, leaving 5 bases not matched to a gene. The CDR3 covers 13 residues. The V gene's germline CDR1 is MGHDK and CDR2 SYGVNS.

V usage is TRBV11-2 and J usage is TRBJ1-4, with D perhaps matching TRBD1 (5 bases). V dropped 0 bases and J dropped 8 bases, with 13 bases sitting between them. Germline CDR1 SGHAT, CDR2 FQNNGV. This CDR3 has 15 amino acids. In DNA form, the CDR3 reads TGTGCCAGCAGCTTAGACCTGGTGGGGGGAGAAAAACTGTTTTTT. This gives the protein CASSLDLVGGEKLFF.

V gene TRBV30 combines with J gene TRBJ1-5; D is undetermined. Germline V CDR1 and CDR2: GTSNPN, SVGIG (reference sequence). Trimming shortened V by 3 bases and J by 0 bases, and 6 bases separated the two germline ends. The CDR3 has 13 amino acids. This CDR3 reads CAWSSDSNQPQHF. CDR3 coding DNA: TGTGCCTGGAGCAGTGATAGCAATCAGCCCCAGCATTTT.

The J gene is TRBJ1-4, the V gene TRBV5-4; unclear D gene. Looked up from germline, CDR1 is SGHNT and CDR2 is YYREEE (reference sequence). V dropped 0 bases and J dropped 0 bases, with 15 bases sitting between them. The CDR3 consists of 18 residues. CDR3 loop: CASSLAKRTGATNEKLFF. The DNA for the CDR3 is TGTGCCAGCAGCTTGGCGAAGAGGACTGGCGCAACTAATGAAAAACTGTTTTTT.

The chain employs TRBV5-5 and TRBJ1-2; 7 nucleotides align to TRBD1. V dropped 5 bases and J dropped 5; count of bases not matched to a gene: 15. CDR1 SGHKS and CDR2 YYEKEE come from the germline V gene (reference sequence). CDR3 length equals 16 residues. This chain's CDR3 is CASSYSIPTGRYGYTF. The CDR3 DNA follows: TGTGCCAGCAGTTACTCGATCCCGACAGGGAGGTATGGCTACACCTTC.

Of note for this clone: The sample has other DNA sequences that encode this CDR3 too. V gene TRBV9 combines with J gene TRBJ1-1; 9 bases align to TRBD1. CDR1 and CDR2 (germline): SGDLS, YYNGEE. The V and J ends lost 3 bases and 1 base, in that order; junction bases with no gene match: 1. The CDR3 has 14 residues. The CDR3 sequence: CASSAQGANTEAFF. Here the CDR3 DNA reads TGTGCCAGCAGCGCACAGGGGGCGAACACTGAAGCTTTCTTT.

CDR3 sequence reads: CATSRDRGGTEAFF. The DNA for the CDR3 is TGTGCCACCAGCAGAGATCGGGGGGGTACTGAAGCTTTCTTT. This chain connects TRBV15 to TRBJ1-1; a possible D gene is TRBD1 (5 bases). The CDR3 has 14 residues. Germline V gene sequence: CDR1 LNHNV, CDR2 YYDKDF (reference sequence). Trimming took off 0 bases at V and 5 bases at J, with 10 bases between the two ends.

The sample holds one count of this clone. This sequence joins TRBV10-3 and TRBJ1-1; 10 bases are a match to TRBD1. The CDR3 sequence is 16 residues long. Trimming took 8 bases from V and 1 from J; bases not matched to a gene: 10. Germline CDR1 ENHRY, CDR2 SYGVKD. DNA of the CDR3: TGTGCCATCTCTAGGACAGGGGGAGAACCGAACACTGAAGCTTTCTTT. The encoded protein is CAISRTGGEPNTEAFF.

J is TRBJ1-2 and V is TRBV7-8; 10 positions match TRBD1. V dropped 3 bases and J dropped 8; count of bases not matched to a gene: 6. Germline loops: CDR1 SGHVS, CDR2 FQNEAQ. The CDR3 runs to 14 residues. The CDR3 is CASSLPGQGRGYTF. DNA of the CDR3: TGTGCCAGCAGCTTGCCGGGACAGGGGCGCGGCTACACCTTC. The entire variable domain, with the rest obtained from reference TRBV7-8 and TRBJ1-2, is as follows: GAGVSQSPRYKVAKRGQDVALRCDPISGHVSLFWYQQALGQGPEFLTYFQNEAQLDKSGLPSDRFFAERPEGSVSTLKIQRTQQEDSAVYLCASSLPGQGRGYTFGSGTRLTVV.

This clone came up a few times. This chain links TRBV30 with TRBJ2-5; 13 positions match TRBD2. The V segment lost 4 bases and the J segment 5 bases; nucleotides outside the gene matches: 10. This CDR3 is 16 amino acids long. Looked up from germline, CDR1 is GTSNPN and CDR2 is SVGIG (reference sequence). CDR3 region: CAWTRGLAGSHETQYF. In DNA form, the CDR3 reads TGTGCCTGGACGAGGGGACTAGCGGGATCACACGAGACCCAGTACTTC.

The chain links TRBV27 to TRBJ1-6; D is perhaps TRBD1 (5 bases). Trimming shortened V by 3 bases and J by 7 bases, and 10 bases separated the two germline ends. In germline, CDR1 is MNHEY, CDR2 SMNVEV (reference sequence). This CDR3 has 14 residues. CDR3 nucleotides: TGTGCCAGCAGTTTTCAGGGAATCAATTCACCCCTCCACTTT. This sequence encodes CASSFQGINSPLHF.

The rearrangement links TRBV19 to TRBJ2-2; 7 bases fit TRBD2. Per the germline V gene, CDR1 is LNHDA and CDR2 is SQIVND (reference sequence). With 3 bases clipped from V and 6 bases from J, the junction kept 4 bases outside the gene matches. The CDR3 is 14 residues long. CDR3 coding DNA: TGTGCCAGTAGTATGGGGGGGTTGGCCGGGGAGCTGTTTTTT. Its protein is CASSMGGLAGELFF.

For this clone: One junction end disagrees with the germline gene, perhaps due to a read error. The gene calls are TRBV7-7 and TRBJ2-2; tentatively, D is TRBD2 (5 bases). Germline loops: CDR1 SSHAT, CDR2 FNYEAQ (reference sequence). CDR3 length equals 15 residues. CDR3 in DNA: TGTGCTAGCAGCACCCTCGAGGCGGGCACCGGGGAGCTGTTTTTT. Translated, it gives CASSTLEAGTGELFF.

The V call is TRBV6-5, the J call TRBJ2-7; a possible D gene is TRBD1 (5 bases). CDR1 and CDR2 (germline): MNHEY, SVGAGI. The V end lost 8 bases, the J end lost 0 bases, and 11 bases lay between the germline ends. The CDR3 totals 13 residues. CDR3 sequence reads: CASWPTASYEQYF. For the CDR3, the DNA is TGTGCCAGCTGGCCGACAGCCTCCTACGAGCAGTACTTC.

The chain is built from TRBV5-5 and TRBJ2-5; a possible D gene is TRBD1 (6 bases). In germline, CDR1 is SGHKS, CDR2 YYEKEE (reference sequence). V lost 1 base and J lost 0, with 16 bases in between. The CDR3 sequence is 17 residues long. CDR3 in DNA: TGTGCCAGCAGCTTGTTGGGGACAAATCCGTACCAAGAGACCCAGTACTTC. It codes for CASSLLGTNPYQETQYF.

V is TRBV6-5 and J is TRBJ2-4, with D unclear. V lost 4 bases to trimming and J lost 4 bases, with 8 bases between them. This CDR3 is built from 13 residues. From germline, CDR1 is MNHEY and CDR2 SVGAGI. CDR3 DNA sequence: TGTGCCAGCAGTTCCACGGTAAAAAACATTCAGTACTTC. Protein sequence: CASSSTVKNIQYF.

V is TRBV28 and J is TRBJ1-1; possibly TRBD1 for D (5 bases). The CDR3 is 13 amino acids. The germline V gene encodes CDR1 MDHEN and CDR2 SYDVKM. Trimming cost V 3 bases and J 5 bases, with 10 bases left between them. DNA for the CDR3: TGTGCCAGCAGTTTCGACAGAAGGACTGAAGCTTTCTTT. It is translated as CASSFDRRTEAFF.

The gene calls are TRBV27 and TRBJ2-7, with a possible D match to TRBD1 (6 bases). Trimming pared 8 bases from V and 3 bases from J, leaving 17 bases between. The CDR3 consists of 14 residues. The germline V gene has CDR1 MNHEY and CDR2 SMNVEV (reference sequence). CDR3 DNA sequence: TGTGCCAGCTCCTTGGGGGCAGGTAGCTACGAGCAGTACTTC. It encodes CASSLGAGSYEQYF.

This clone was detected only a few times. In the same sample, other DNA sequences code for this CDR3. V usage is TRBV2 and J usage is TRBJ1-4, with 7 bases aligning to TRBD1. This CDR3 has 14 amino acids. With 9 bases clipped from V and 4 bases from J, the junction kept 8 bases outside the gene matches. Germline CDR1 SNHLY, CDR2 FYNNEI. CDR3 coding DNA: TGTGCCAGTTCTTTAGACAGGGTTAATGAAAAACTGTTTTTT. Translation gives CASSLDRVNEKLFF.

This clone has a single count. The chain combines TRBV27 with TRBJ2-1; TRBD2 matches at 9 bases. Germline values: CDR1 MNHEY, CDR2 SMNVEV (reference sequence). The ends lost 4 bases at V and 6 bases at J; junction bases unmatched: 4. The CDR3 totals 14 residues. The CDR3 loop reads CASSSGTSFNEQFF. The CDR3 bases are TGTGCCAGCAGTTCCGGGACTAGCTTCAATGAGCAGTTCTTC.